A selection of T cell receptor beta chains follows, all from one sample in a study of T cells in Graves' hyperthyroidism and ophthalmopathy. TCRdb processed the multiplex PCR reads anew with MiXCR; each CDR3 protein has one entry. The sample includes about 400,000 distinct CDR3 sequences, 15% to 17% of them seen just once. The sequenced sample consisted of blood. The receptor source for this set is a woman aged 18-30 years with Graves' hyperthyroidism. Both conserved end residues are part of each CDR3. Each record gives: D gene, V gene, clone size, J gene, CDR3 protein, CDR3 DNA. The D gene is left open where the match is weak. The size entry is marked missing in some rows and otherwise reads once, few, many or a size class.

d_gene: NA; v_gene: TRBV30; abundance: many; j_gene: TRBJ2-2; CDR3aa: CAWSLEGGGELFF; CDR3nt: TGTGCCTGGAGTTTGGAAGGGGGCGGGGAGCTGTTTTTT
d_gene: NA; v_gene: TRBV7-2; abundance: NA; j_gene: TRBJ2-1; CDR3aa: CASSVDQSSNNEQFF; CDR3nt: TGTGCCAGCAGCGTAGACCAGAGCTCCAACAATGAGCAGTTCTTC
d_gene: NA; v_gene: TRBV12-5; abundance: many; j_gene: TRBJ2-3; CDR3aa: CASGLAFEQRDTQYF; CDR3nt: TGTGCTAGTGGTTTGGCGTTCGAGCAGCGCGATACGCAGTATTTT
d_gene: TRBD2; v_gene: TRBV5-1; abundance: many; j_gene: TRBJ2-7; CDR3aa: CASSLALAGLYEQYF; CDR3nt: TGCGCCAGCAGCTTGGCACTAGCGGGGCTATACGAGCAGTACTTC
d_gene: NA; v_gene: TRBV28; abundance: many; j_gene: TRBJ1-6; CDR3aa: CASFKGDSYNSPLHF; CDR3nt: TGTGCCAGCTTTAAAGGGGACTCCTATAATTCACCCCTCCACTTT
d_gene: NA; v_gene: TRBV19; abundance: many; j_gene: TRBJ1-1; CDR3aa: CASGRSWDTEAFF; CDR3nt: TGTGCCAGTGGGCGGAGTTGGGACACTGAAGCTTTCTTT
d_gene: TRBD1; v_gene: TRBV7-8; abundance: many; j_gene: TRBJ1-5; CDR3aa: CASSLDRGGNQPQHF; CDR3nt: TGTGCCAGCAGCTTAGACAGGGGGGGCAATCAGCCCCAGCATTTT
d_gene: NA; v_gene: TRBV9; abundance: many; j_gene: TRBJ2-7; CDR3aa: CASSVAPGPSYEQYF; CDR3nt: TGTGCCAGCAGCGTAGCTCCAGGGCCCTCCTACGAGCAGTACTTC
d_gene: TRBD1; v_gene: TRBV5-1; abundance: many; j_gene: TRBJ1-1; CDR3aa: CASSFRDRGQVEGNTEAFF; CDR3nt: TGCGCCAGCAGCTTCCGGGACAGGGGGCAAGTGGAAGGGAACACTGAAGCTTTCTTT
d_gene: TRBD2; v_gene: TRBV24-1; abundance: many; j_gene: TRBJ2-3; CDR3aa: CATSDRPSGVSTDTQYF; CDR3nt: TGTGCCACCAGTGACCGTCCTAGCGGGGTTAGCACAGATACGCAGTATTTT
d_gene: NA; v_gene: TRBV18; abundance: NA; j_gene: TRBJ1-3; CDR3aa: CASSPVDGPGNTIYF; CDR3nt: TGTGCCAGCTCACCAGTGGATGGGCCTGGAAACACCATATATTTT
d_gene: NA; v_gene: TRBV7-2; abundance: many; j_gene: TRBJ2-7; CDR3aa: CASSEYGGYSYEQYF; CDR3nt: TGTGCCAGCAGCGAATATGGGGGATACTCCTACGAGCAGTACTTC
d_gene: TRBD1; v_gene: TRBV6-1; abundance: many; j_gene: TRBJ2-3; CDR3aa: CASRRTGSTDTQYF; CDR3nt: TGTGCCAGCAGGCGGACAGGCAGCACAGATACGCAGTATTTT
d_gene: TRBD1; v_gene: TRBV7-8; abundance: many; j_gene: TRBJ1-2; CDR3aa: CASSSGQAYGYTF; CDR3nt: TGTGCCAGCAGCTCGGGACAGGCCTATGGCTACACCTTC
d_gene: NA; v_gene: TRBV11-2; abundance: NA; j_gene: TRBJ1-4; CDR3aa: CASSSAGGINEKLFF; CDR3nt: TGTGCCAGCAGCTCCGCTGGTGGTATTAATGAAAAACTGTTTTTT
d_gene: NA; v_gene: TRBV30; abundance: NA; j_gene: TRBJ2-7; CDR3aa: CAWRGPGAYEQYF; CDR3nt: TGTGCCTGGAGGGGCCCTGGGGCCTACGAGCAGTACTTC
d_gene: NA; v_gene: TRBV6-2/TRBV6-3; abundance: NA; j_gene: TRBJ2-7; CDR3aa: CASSPRGGLYEQYF; CDR3nt: TGTGCCAGCAGCCCCAGGGGGGGGCTGTACGAGCAGTACTTC
d_gene: TRBD2; v_gene: TRBV2; abundance: many; j_gene: TRBJ2-3; CDR3aa: CASSGAQGSGRQDTQYF; CDR3nt: TGTGCCAGCAGTGGGGCCCAGGGTAGCGGGAGACAAGATACGCAGTATTTT
d_gene: NA; v_gene: TRBV2; abundance: NA; j_gene: TRBJ1-4; CDR3aa: CASKGQINEKLFF; CDR3nt: TGTGCCAGCAAAGGGCAGATTAATGAAAAACTGTTTTTT
d_gene: NA; v_gene: TRBV29-1; abundance: NA; j_gene: TRBJ2-1; CDR3aa: CSVEDSRFPPNEQFF; CDR3nt: TGCAGCGTTGAAGATTCCCGGTTCCCCCCTAATGAGCAGTTCTTC
d_gene: TRBD1; v_gene: TRBV10-3; abundance: many; j_gene: TRBJ1-2; CDR3aa: CAISVPDRNYGYTF; CDR3nt: TGTGCCATCAGTGTCCCGGACAGGAACTATGGCTACACCTTC
d_gene: NA; v_gene: TRBV7-8; abundance: NA; j_gene: TRBJ1-1; CDR3aa: CASSVHSFEAFF; CDR3nt: TGTGCCAGCAGCGTTCACAGTTTTGAAGCTTTCTTT
d_gene: NA; v_gene: TRBV11-2; abundance: many; j_gene: TRBJ2-5; CDR3aa: CASSFDTGRVAQYF; CDR3nt: TGTGCCAGCAGCTTCGATACAGGGCGAGTGGCCCAGTACTTC
d_gene: TRBD1; v_gene: TRBV7-8; abundance: many; j_gene: TRBJ2-5; CDR3aa: CASSTGQGGETQYF; CDR3nt: TGTGCCAGCAGCACAGGACAGGGGGGCGAGACCCAGTACTTC
d_gene: TRBD2; v_gene: TRBV6-1; abundance: NA; j_gene: TRBJ2-2; CDR3aa: CAGSDQRGALELFF; CDR3nt: TGTGCCGGCAGTGACCAGCGGGGGGCTCTGGAGCTGTTTTTT
d_gene: TRBD1; v_gene: TRBV27; abundance: many; j_gene: TRBJ1-2; CDR3aa: CASSFRRDSPGYTF; CDR3nt: TGTGCCAGCAGTTTTCGCAGGGACAGTCCCGGCTACACCTTC
d_gene: NA; v_gene: TRBV9; abundance: few; j_gene: TRBJ2-3; CDR3aa: CASSVVVSTDTQYF; CDR3nt: TGTGCCAGCAGCGTAGTCGTATCCACAGATACGCAGTATTTT
d_gene: NA; v_gene: TRBV15; abundance: many; j_gene: TRBJ2-5; CDR3aa: CATSRGGGGLGETQYF; CDR3nt: TGTGCCACCAGCAGAGGTGGGGGGGGGCTCGGGGAGACCCAGTACTTC
d_gene: NA; v_gene: TRBV20-1; abundance: many; j_gene: TRBJ2-3; CDR3aa: CSARTMGETDTQYF; CDR3nt: TGCAGTGCTAGAACCATGGGGGAGACAGATACGCAGTATTTT
d_gene: NA; v_gene: TRBV6-1; abundance: NA; j_gene: TRBJ1-5; CDR3aa: CASSERSGLQPQHF; CDR3nt: TGTGCCAGCAGTGAACGGTCAGGGCTTCAGCCCCAGCATTTT
d_gene: NA; v_gene: TRBV9; abundance: NA; j_gene: TRBJ2-1; CDR3aa: CASSEGGARSYNEQFF; CDR3nt: TGTGCCAGCAGCGAGGGCGGGGCACGCTCCTACAATGAGCAGTTCTTC
d_gene: NA; v_gene: TRBV14; abundance: many; j_gene: TRBJ1-1; CDR3aa: CASSQGRGGAKSTEAFF; CDR3nt: TGTGCCAGCAGCCAGGGGCGTGGCGGGGCTAAAAGCACTGAAGCTTTCTTT
d_gene: NA; v_gene: TRBV7-2; abundance: many; j_gene: TRBJ1-1; CDR3aa: CASSYFPNTEAFF; CDR3nt: TGTGCCAGCAGCTACTTCCCGAACACTGAAGCTTTCTTT
d_gene: NA; v_gene: TRBV12-3/TRBV12-4; abundance: many; j_gene: TRBJ1-2; CDR3aa: CASSLGLTNYGYTF; CDR3nt: TGTGCCAGCAGTTTGGGACTTACTAACTATGGCTACACCTTC
d_gene: NA; v_gene: TRBV6-1; abundance: NA; j_gene: TRBJ2-3; CDR3aa: CASRSGLFTDTQYF; CDR3nt: TGTGCCAGCAGATCCGGACTGTTCACAGATACGCAGTATTTT
d_gene: TRBD1; v_gene: TRBV5-1; abundance: many; j_gene: TRBJ1-2; CDR3aa: CASSFTPGQGTFYGYTF; CDR3nt: TGCGCCAGCAGCTTTACACCGGGACAGGGGACTTTCTATGGCTACACCTTC
d_gene: NA; v_gene: TRBV20-1; abundance: NA; j_gene: TRBJ1-1; CDR3aa: CSAPRTAIREAFF; CDR3nt: TGCAGTGCACCTAGGACAGCGATACGAGAAGCTTTCTTT
d_gene: TRBD2; v_gene: TRBV18; abundance: many; j_gene: TRBJ2-1; CDR3aa: CASSPPGRGGYNEQFF; CDR3nt: TGTGCCAGCTCACCACCCGGGAGGGGAGGTTACAATGAGCAGTTCTTC
d_gene: NA; v_gene: TRBV19; abundance: many; j_gene: TRBJ1-1; CDR3aa: CASEGGLWNTEAFF; CDR3nt: TGTGCCAGTGAGGGAGGGCTTTGGAACACTGAAGCTTTCTTT
d_gene: NA; v_gene: TRBV7-9; abundance: many; j_gene: TRBJ1-5; CDR3aa: CASSFSLQRGPENSNQPQHF; CDR3nt: TGTGCCAGCAGCTTCTCGCTCCAACGGGGGCCGGAAAATAGCAATCAGCCCCAGCATTTT
d_gene: NA; v_gene: TRBV9; abundance: NA; j_gene: TRBJ2-7; CDR3aa: CASSVGEQSSYEQYF; CDR3nt: TGTGCCAGCAGCGTAGGAGAACAGAGCTCCTACGAGCAGTACTTC
d_gene: NA; v_gene: TRBV11-3; abundance: NA; j_gene: TRBJ1-1; CDR3aa: CAAGKLDMNTEAFF; CDR3nt: TGTGCCGCAGGGAAATTAGATATGAACACTGAAGCTTTCTTT
d_gene: NA; v_gene: TRBV11-2; abundance: many; j_gene: TRBJ2-1; CDR3aa: CASSLSEGRVYEQFF; CDR3nt: TGTGCCAGCAGCTTATCCGAGGGCAGGGTCTATGAGCAGTTCTTC
d_gene: NA; v_gene: TRBV5-1; abundance: many; j_gene: TRBJ1-5; CDR3aa: CASSPDGGNQPQHF; CDR3nt: TGCGCCAGCAGCCCGGATGGGGGCAATCAGCCCCAGCATTTT
d_gene: NA; v_gene: TRBV7-2; abundance: many; j_gene: TRBJ2-2; CDR3aa: CASITWRSLASGLFF; CDR3nt: TGTGCCAGCATCACCTGGAGGAGCCTAGCCTCAGGGCTGTTTTTT
d_gene: NA; v_gene: TRBV12-3/TRBV12-4; abundance: many; j_gene: TRBJ1-2; CDR3aa: CASSLAGTDGYTF; CDR3nt: TGTGCCAGCAGTTTAGCAGGGACCGATGGCTACACCTTC